The 24 T cell receptor beta chains given below trace back to one sample, sequenced in a study of cytomegalovirus exposure and HLA in healthy donors. In the PCR, 60 Vbeta and 13 Jbeta primers were used. Profiling relied on immunoSEQ multiplex PCR, and the TCRdb table lists in-frame clones only, not all of them. The table includes 120,000 or so clones, more than 55% detected once. Sequencing was performed on PBMCs. Source of these receptors: a man aged 18 to 29 in good health and CMV-seronegative.

The rearrangement links TRBV9 to TRBJ2-4; 7 bases agree with TRBD2. CDR1 is SGDLS and CDR2 is YYNGEE in the germline V gene. The CDR3 runs to 15 residues. Trimming at V came to 5 bases and at J to 0 bases, leaving 5 bases not matched to a gene. The CDR3 region is CASSPLAVAKNIQYF. CDR3 coding DNA: TGTGCCAGCAGTCCGCTAGCGGTAGCCAAAAACATTCAGTACTTC.

This clone was seen a handful of times. The V gene is TRBV7-2, the J gene TRBJ2-6, with 9 positions matching TRBD2. This CDR3 is built from 21 residues. Trimming at V came to 0 bases and at J to 0 bases, leaving 12 bases not matched to a gene. Germline V gives CDR1 SGHTA, CDR2 FQGNSA. The DNA for the CDR3 is TGTGCCAGCAGCTTAGCGCGGGGGGGTACCATTGAAAACTCTGGGGCCAACGTCCTGACTTTC. Translating gives CASSLARGGTIENSGANVLTF.

This clone showed up just once. The chain recombines TRBV19 with TRBJ1-3; no reliable D call. Germline V gene sequence: CDR1 LNHDA, CDR2 SQIVND (reference sequence). The ends were cut back, 6 bases at V and 7 bases at J, with 16 bases in the middle. CDR3 size: 14 residues. The CDR3 loop reads CASRVSFSGNTIYF. The CDR3 DNA sequence: TGTGCCAGTAGGGTAAGTTTTAGCGGCAACACCATATATTTT.

J is TRBJ1-5 and V is TRBV6-5, with 7 positions matching TRBD1. Trimming removed 6 bases from V and 3 bases from J; junction bases left unmatched: 5. The CDR3 spans 14 residues. The germline V gene encodes CDR1 MNHEY and CDR2 SVGAGI. CDR3 nucleotide sequence: TGTGCCAGCAGAGCCGGGACAGTCAATCAGCCCCAGCATTTT. Its protein product is CASRAGTVNQPQHF.

This clone turned up a few times. The V and J genes are TRBV7-7 and TRBJ2-5; perhaps TRBD2 as D (5 bases). The germline CDR1 and CDR2 sequences are SSHAT and FNYEAQ (reference sequence). The germline V and J ends were trimmed by 5 bases and 6 bases, with 19 bases remaining between them. This CDR3 region has 15 residues. For the CDR3, the DNA is TGTGCCAGCAGCCCCGGGTTCGGGGTAACCAAGACCCAGTACTTC. It codes for CASSPGFGVTKTQYF.

This chain uses TRBV7-9 with TRBJ2-3; no clear D. The CDR3 is 13 residues long. Germline V gene lookup returns CDR1 SEHNR and CDR2 FQNEAQ (reference sequence). V lost 5 bases and J lost 6, with 12 bases in between. The CDR3 coding sequence is TGTGCCAGCAGCCCAACCAATGCGGATACGCAGTATTTT. Amino acid sequence: CASSPTNADTQYF. Filled out from reference TRBV7-9 and TRBJ2-3, the complete variable domain reads DTGVSQNPRHKITKRGQNVTFRCDPISEHNRLYWYRQTLGQGPEFLTYFQNEAQLEKSRLLSDRFSAERPKGSFSTLEIQRTEQGDSAMYLCASSPTNADTQYFGPGTRLTVL.

The chain links TRBV9 to TRBJ2-1; 10 bases are shared with TRBD2. Germline CDR1 and CDR2: SGDLS and YYNGEE. V dropped 2 bases and J dropped 6; count of bases not matched to a gene: 5. The CDR3 spans 15 residues. The CDR3 loop reads CASSVLAGDINEQFF. The CDR3 nucleotides read TGTGCCAGCAGCGTTCTAGCGGGAGACATCAATGAGCAGTTCTTC.

The chain carries TRBV10-3 and TRBJ1-4, with a possible D match to TRBD1 (5 bases). Germline V gives CDR1 ENHRY, CDR2 SYGVKD. The CDR3 loop spans 14 amino acids. V lost 3 bases, J lost 3 bases, and 8 bases lay in between. The CDR3 DNA is TGTGCCATCAGTGATGGGGCCCCTAATGAAAAACTGTTTTTT. Amino acids: CAISDGAPNEKLFF.

This clone appeared a single time. This chain connects TRBV9 to TRBJ2-5; TRBD1 matches 7 bases. With 0 bases clipped from V and 1 base from J, the junction kept 3 bases outside the gene matches. Germline CDR1 and CDR2: SGDLS and YYNGEE. This CDR3 region has 15 residues. CDR3 amino acids: CASSVGWTGQETQYF. CDR3 DNA: TGTGCCAGCAGCGTAGGATGGACAGGCCAAGAGACCCAGTACTTC.

The chain combines TRBV2 with TRBJ1-1; possibly TRBD1 for D (6 bases). Germline CDR1 reads SNHLY; CDR2 reads FYNNEI. The CDR3 is 15 residues long. Trimming removed 4 bases at V and 7 bases at J, with 19 bases between. CDR3: CASSGAGGGYIEAFF. The CDR3 nucleotides are TGTGCCAGCAGTGGGGCGGGGGGCGGATACATTGAAGCTTTCTTT.

Worth noting for this clone: One end of the junction fails to match germline, which may point to a read error. This sequence joins TRBV6-1 and TRBJ1-5; possibly TRBD1 for D (5 bases). CDR1 and CDR2 (germline): MNHNS, SASEGT. This CDR3 is 15 amino acids long. This CDR3 is CASNTAGNSYQPQHF. Here the CDR3 DNA reads TGTGCCAGCAACACGGCAGGGAATAGCTATCAGCCCCAGCATTTT.

The V and J genes are TRBV7-9 and TRBJ2-4; 10 bases match TRBD1. This CDR3 region has 16 residues. Germline V lookup: CDR1 SEHNR, CDR2 FQNEAQ (reference sequence). V trimming: 1 base; J trimming: 5 bases; junction bases outside the gene matches: 5. CDR3 DNA sequence: TGTGCCAGCAGCTTAGGGGACAGGGGTCGACAAAACATTCAGTACTTC. Its protein product is CASSLGDRGRQNIQYF.

This chain uses TRBV7-2 with TRBJ2-1; D gene ambiguous. CDR1 is SGHTA, CDR2 FQGNSA, per germline. V dropped 4 bases and J dropped 7 bases, with 11 bases sitting between them. The CDR3 is 13 residues long. The CDR3 nucleotides are TGTGCCAGCAGCTCGTACTCCTGGAATGAGCAGTTCTTC. Its protein product is CASSSYSWNEQFF.

The chain has TRBV13 and TRBJ2-1, with 13 bases matching TRBD2. With 5 bases clipped from V and 0 bases from J, the junction kept 7 bases outside the gene matches. CDR1 PRHDT and CDR2 FYEKMQ come from the germline V gene (reference sequence). The CDR3 runs 18 residues. The DNA for the CDR3 is TGTGCCAGCAGCCCACGGACTAGCGGGGGTAGCTCCTACAATGAGCAGTTCTTC. Translating gives CASSPRTSGGSSYNEQFF.

The rearrangement uses TRBV6-5 and TRBJ1-5, with 9 positions matching TRBD1. Germline V gene sequence: CDR1 MNHEY, CDR2 SVGAGI. The CDR3 length is 15 residues. V lost 6 bases to trimming and J lost 3 bases; unmatched junction nucleotides: 6. The CDR3 region is CASSQTGGFNQPQHF. The CDR3, as DNA: TGTGCCAGCAGCCAAACAGGGGGCTTCAATCAGCCCCAGCATTTT.

V is TRBV6-6 and J is TRBJ2-7; weak D call: TRBD2 (6 bases). Germline values: CDR1 MNHNY, CDR2 SVGAGI (reference sequence). The V and J ends lost 6 bases and 3 bases respectively, with 12 bases between them. This CDR3 comprises 13 residues. The chain's CDR3 is CASSQAGLYEQYF. DNA of the CDR3: TGTGCCAGCAGCCAAGCGGGCCTCTACGAGCAGTACTTC.

This chain joins TRBV25-1 and TRBJ2-7, with TRBD2 matching 8 bases. Germline CDR1 reads MGHDK; CDR2 reads SYGVNS. V dropped 2 bases and J dropped 4; count of bases not matched to a gene: 13. The length of the CDR3 is 17 residues. The CDR3 is CASSEGAGAGGMYEQYF. The CDR3 nucleotides are TGTGCCAGCAGTGAAGGGGCGGGGGCGGGGGGTATGTACGAGCAGTACTTC.

This clone was counted between two and nine times. The chain links TRBV27 to TRBJ2-7, with 7 bases that match TRBD1. The CDR3 is made up of 14 amino acids. Trimming removed 3 bases from V and 2 bases from J; junction bases left unmatched: 4. The germline V gene encodes CDR1 MNHEY and CDR2 SMNVEV (reference sequence). The CDR3 region has the DNA TGTGCCAGCAGTTTCGGGGACAGCGCCTACGAGCAGTACTTC. Translated, it gives CASSFGDSAYEQYF.

This clone has only a few counts. In DNA form, the CDR3 reads TGTGCCAGCAGCTTAGTTGGGACTTCGAAGGAAAAACTGTTTTTT. It codes for CASSLVGTSKEKLFF. The gene calls are TRBV7-2 and TRBJ1-4, with D possibly matching TRBD1 (5 bases). V was clipped by 1 base and J by 8 bases, with 14 bases between them. Germline V gene lookup returns CDR1 SGHTA and CDR2 FQGNSA. The CDR3 totals 15 residues.

About this clone itself: Mismatch with germline at one junction end may stem from a read error. V is TRBV15 and J is TRBJ1-2; 7 bases fit TRBD1. Germline CDR1 is LNHNV and CDR2 is YYDKDF (reference sequence). The CDR3 is made up of 16 amino acids. The CDR3 DNA sequence: TGTGCCACCAGCCCCCAGGAGGCCAGGGGGATCTATGGCTACCCCTTC. This translates into CATSPQEARGIYGYPF.

This sequence joins TRBV7-2 and TRBJ2-7; 9 nucleotides match TRBD1. CDR1 and CDR2 (germline): SGHTA, FQGNSA. V lost 6 bases, J lost 7 bases, and 13 bases stayed unmatched. The CDR3 contains 15 residues. The CDR3 sequence: CASSGQGSGWGEQYF. CDR3 DNA: TGTGCCAGCAGTGGACAGGGGTCAGGCTGGGGAGAGCAGTACTTC.

In its sample, this clone was seen a few times. As DNA, the CDR3 is TGTGCCAGCAGCGTTACTAGCGGGGGGGCCCCAGATACGCAGTATTTT. Translating it yields CASSVTSGGAPDTQYF. V is TRBV9 and J is TRBJ2-3, with 13 bases matching TRBD2. CDR3 length equals 16 residues. Germline-derived CDR1 and CDR2 are SGDLS and YYNGEE. With 2 bases clipped from V and 4 bases from J, the junction kept 4 bases outside the gene matches.

The chain couples TRBV5-1 to TRBJ2-4, with unresolved D. The CDR3 contains 14 residues. V was pared by 0 bases and J by 6 bases, with 10 bases between. Germline V gives CDR1 SGHRS, CDR2 YFSETQ. This chain's CDR3 is CASSLAQDPNIQYF. The CDR3 DNA reads TGCGCCAGCAGCTTGGCGCAGGATCCAAACATTCAGTACTTC.

The chain recombines TRBV27 with TRBJ1-2, with 10 bases lining up with TRBD1. Germline trimming cut 6 bases from V and 8 bases from J; bases unmatched to any gene: 6. Per the germline V gene, CDR1 is MNHEY and CDR2 is SMNVEV (reference sequence). The CDR3 is made up of 13 amino acids. The CDR3 coding sequence is TGTGCCAGCAGGACAGGGGGCGCGAGAGGCTACACCTTC. It yields the protein CASRTGGARGYTF.